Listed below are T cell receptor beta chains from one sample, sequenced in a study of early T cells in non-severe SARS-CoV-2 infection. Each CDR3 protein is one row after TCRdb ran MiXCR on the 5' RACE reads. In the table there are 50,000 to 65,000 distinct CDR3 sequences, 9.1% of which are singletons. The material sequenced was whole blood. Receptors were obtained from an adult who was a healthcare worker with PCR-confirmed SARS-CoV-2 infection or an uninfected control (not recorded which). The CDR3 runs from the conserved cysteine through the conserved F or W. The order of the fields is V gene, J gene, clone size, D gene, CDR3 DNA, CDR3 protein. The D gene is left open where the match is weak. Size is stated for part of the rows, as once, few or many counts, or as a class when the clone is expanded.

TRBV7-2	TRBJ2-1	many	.	TGTGCCAGCAGGTACCAAACAGGGTATGAGCAGTTCTTC	CASRYQTGYEQFF
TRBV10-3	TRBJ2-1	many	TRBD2	TGTGCCATCAGTACTAGCGGGGATTACAATGAGCAGTTCTTC	CAISTSGDYNEQFF
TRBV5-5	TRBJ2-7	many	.	TGTGCCAGCAGCTTTGGGGGGCCGGACGAGCAGTACTTC	CASSFGGPDEQYF
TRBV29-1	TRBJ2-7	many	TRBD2	TGCAGCGTTGGGGAGGGGCGCGCCTACGAGCAGTACTTC	CSVGEGRAYEQYF
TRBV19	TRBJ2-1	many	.	TGTGCCAGTAGTATAGTTCAGGGTGGTGAGCAGTTCTTC	CASSIVQGGEQFF
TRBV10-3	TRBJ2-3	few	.	TGTGCCATCTCGCCGACAGGGAGGACAGATACGCAGTATTTT	CAISPTGRTDTQYF
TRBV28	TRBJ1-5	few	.	TGTGCCAGCAGTGGACAGAGGCCCCAGCATTTT	CASSGQRPQHF
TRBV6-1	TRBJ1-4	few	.	TGTGCCAGCAGTGAATCGAGGGCAGGGTATGAAAAACTGTTTTTT	CASSESRAGYEKLFF
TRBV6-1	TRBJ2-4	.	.	TGTGCCAGCAGTCCCCCCGTGGCCAGGGGGGTCGGCATTCAGTACTTC	CASSPPVARGVGIQYF
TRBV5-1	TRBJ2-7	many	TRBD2	TGCGCCAGCAGCTATGGACTAGCGGGCTACGAGCAGTACTTC	CASSYGLAGYEQYF
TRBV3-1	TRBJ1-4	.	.	TGTGCCAGCAGCCAAAGGGACGGTTATAACAAACTGTTTTTT	CASSQRDGYNKLFF
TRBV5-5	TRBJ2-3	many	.	TGTGCCAGCAGCCTGGGTGTCTACACAGATACGCAGTATTTT	CASSLGVYTDTQYF
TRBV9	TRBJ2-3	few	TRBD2	TGTGCCAGCAGCGTGGGACGGGGGGGCACAGATACGCAGTATTTT	CASSVGRGGTDTQYF
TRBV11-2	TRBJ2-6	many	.	TGTGCCAGCAGCTCGAGGGGAGTGGTGGTGCTTAGCTCTGGGGCCAACGTCCTGACTTTC	CASSSRGVVVLSSGANVLTF
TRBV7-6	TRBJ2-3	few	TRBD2	TGTGCCAGCAGCAGGCGACTTCTAGCGGGGGGGTCCACTACTAGCACAGATACGCAGTATTTT	CASSRRLLAGGSTTSTDTQYF
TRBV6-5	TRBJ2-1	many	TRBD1	TGTGCCAGCAGTTACTCGGTCAGGGGGTCTTACAATGAGCAGTTCTTC	CASSYSVRGSYNEQFF
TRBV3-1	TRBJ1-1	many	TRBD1	TGTGCCAGCAGCCAGGCTTGGACAGGGAACACTGAAGCTTTCTTT	CASSQAWTGNTEAFF